The rows below give T cell receptor beta chains drawn from one sample of a study of shared clonotypes between healthy human individuals. Sequencing used immunoSEQ multiplex PCR; TCRdb keeps in-frame clones, though not all of them. The table shows under 850,000 clones, with 72% occurring only once. The sample consisted of memory CD4+ T cells sorted from blood. The origin of the receptors is a woman in her twenties or thirties in good health. Both conserved end residues are part of each CDR3. A D gene is named only where the DNA matches it firmly. A row's size may be missing; if present it is once, few, many or a size class.

few	14	TRBV28	NA	TRBJ2-5	TGTGCCAGCAACCCCTGGTCAGAACAAGAGACCCAGTACTTC	CASNPWSEQETQYF
NA	14	TRBV4-2	TRBD1	TRBJ1-4	TGTGCCAGCAGCCAAGAACAGGGGCGTGAAAAACTGTTTTTT	CASSQEQGREKLFF
NA	16	TRBV7-6	NA	TRBJ2-2	TGTGCCAGCAGCCCTACTCCAAGCGGTAACACCGGGGAGCTGTTTTTT	CASSPTPSGNTGELFF
NA	15	TRBV11-2	TRBD2	TRBJ2-2	TGTGCCAGCAGCTTAGTTGCGGGAGGGACCGGGGAGCTGTTTTTT	CASSLVAGGTGELFF
few	13	TRBV6-4	NA	TRBJ2-1	TGTGCCAGCAGTGATCTAGCCTCATATGAGCAGTTCTTC	CASSDLASYEQFF
NA	11	TRBV10-2	NA	TRBJ1-2	TGCGCCAGCAGTGAGGGTTACGGCTACACCTTC	CASSEGYGYTF
NA	14	TRBV5-5	TRBD1	TRBJ2-3	TGTGCCAGCAGCAACGACAGGGCAGTAGATACGCAGTATTTT	CASSNDRAVDTQYF
NA	15	TRBV5-1	TRBD2	TRBJ2-1	TGCGCCAGCAGCGTAGATAGCGGGGGTTACAATGAGCAGTTCTTC	CASSVDSGGYNEQFF
NA	13	TRBV7-9	TRBD1	TRBJ2-7	TGTGCCAGCAGCACGACAGGGACCTACGAGCAGTACTTC	CASSTTGTYEQYF
many	14	TRBV21-1	NA	TRBJ2-1	TGTGCCAGCAGCACAAGACAGGGGCTGCATGAGCAGTTCTTC	CASSTRQGLHEQFF
NA	15	TRBV28	NA	TRBJ2-7	TGTGCCAGCTTGTACTCAGCGGGCCCTGGGGGGGAGCAGTACTTC	CASLYSAGPGGEQYF
NA	16	TRBV4-1	NA	TRBJ1-1	TGCGCCAGCAGCCAAGTATTCGTCGGCCTGAACACTGAAGCTTTCTTT	CASSQVFVGLNTEAFF
NA	17	TRBV5-6	NA	TRBJ1-5	TGTGCCAGCAGCTTGCCTGGAGTCAGGATTGGCAATCAGCCCCAGCATTTT	CASSLPGVRIGNQPQHF
NA	17	TRBV11-3	TRBD1	TRBJ2-1	TGTGCCAGCAGCTTAGAAACCGGGACAGGGGGCTACAATGAGCAGTTCTTC	CASSLETGTGGYNEQFF
NA	17	TRBV7-2	NA	TRBJ2-1	TGTGCCAGCAGCCCCGGGGGGACAGCGGGACCTTACAATGAGCAGTTCTTC	CASSPGGTAGPYNEQFF
NA	14	TRBV18	TRBD1	TRBJ2-5	TGTGCCAGCTCACCTCGGGACAGCCAAGAGACCCAGTACTTC	CASSPRDSQETQYF
NA	16	TRBV28	NA	TRBJ2-1	TGTGCCAGCACCACAAGAGGGGGGCACTGGCGGAATGAGCAGTTCTTC	CASTTRGGHWRNEQFF
once	17	TRBV4-2	NA	TRBJ2-1	TGTGCCAGCAGCCAAGGTTTCGAGCGGGCGTCCTACAATGAGCAGTTCTTC	CASSQGFERASYNEQFF
many	14	TRBV7-8	TRBD1	TRBJ2-7	TGTGCCAGCACCTTACAGGGGGACTCCTACGAGCAGTACTTC	CASTLQGDSYEQYF
NA	18	TRBV5-1	TRBD2	TRBJ2-1	TGCGCCAGCAGCTTGGGACTAGCGGGAAGAACCTCCTACAATGAGCAGTTCTTC	CASSLGLAGRTSYNEQFF
NA	14	TRBV28	TRBD2	TRBJ2-2	TGTGCCAGCAGAGGGACTAGCGAAACCGGGGAGCTGTTTTTT	CASRGTSETGELFF
few	16	TRBV9	NA	TRBJ1-1	TGTGCCAGCAGCGTAGCGGGTAGGGCGGACGACGCTGAAGCTTTCTTT	CASSVAGRADDAEAFF
once	17	TRBV5-1	TRBD1	TRBJ2-7	TGCGCCAGCAGCTCCGGAAGCGGACAGGGTTTTTCCTACGAGCAGTACTTC	CASSSGSGQGFSYEQYF
NA	14	TRBV4-2	NA	TRBJ1-3	TGTGCCAGCAGCCAAGAGACCTCTGGAAACACCATATATTTT	CASSQETSGNTIYF
many	16	TRBV5-8	TRBD2	TRBJ2-2	TGTGCCAGCAGCCCCGGGACTAGCGCGAACACCGGGGAGCTGTTTTTT	CASSPGTSANTGELFF
NA	15	TRBV5-1	NA	TRBJ2-1	TGCGCCAGCAGCTTGTTGGGAGAAGGACACAATGAGCAGTTCTTC	CASSLLGEGHNEQFF
NA	12	TRBV15	NA	TRBJ2-7	TGTGCCACCAGCAGAGATAGGGACGAGCAGTACTTC	CATSRDRDEQYF
once	14	TRBV5-4	NA	TRBJ2-3	TGTGCCAGCAGCCCCCGACTAGAGGGAGATACGCAGTATTTT	CASSPRLEGDTQYF
few	13	TRBV19	NA	TRBJ1-1	TGTGCCAGTAGTATATCAGGGGACACTGAAGCTTTCTTT	CASSISGDTEAFF
NA	14	TRBV19	TRBD1	TRBJ1-3	TGTGCCAGTAACCCGGACAGGGGTGGAAACACCATATATTTT	CASNPDRGGNTIYF
NA	13	TRBV19	NA	TRBJ1-5	TGTGCCAGACGGAGGAGTAGCGATCAGCCCCAGCATTTT	CARRRSSDQPQHF
NA	11	TRBV10-2	NA	TRBJ2-7	TGCGCCAGCAGTGAAGGGAACGAGCAGTACTTC	CASSEGNEQYF
NA	13	TRBV19	NA	TRBJ1-1	TGTGCCAGTAGTATGGGCCAGGTTGGAAAAGCTTTCTTT	CASSMGQVGKAFF
NA	15	TRBV10-2	NA	TRBJ2-2	TGCGCCAGCAGTGCTAGTGGTACGAACACCGGGGAGCTGTTTTTT	CASSASGTNTGELFF
NA	12	TRBV4-2	NA	TRBJ1-4	TGTGCCAGCAGCCAGGACCGTGGAAAACTGTTTTTT	CASSQDRGKLFF
NA	13	TRBV28	TRBD2	TRBJ2-7	TGTGCCAGCAGTTTACCTAGCGGGTACGAGCAGTACTTC	CASSLPSGYEQYF
NA	14	TRBV6-1	NA	TRBJ2-7	TGTGCCAGCAGTGTAACAAGTATGGCAGGCGAGCAGTACTTC	CASSVTSMAGEQYF
NA	13	TRBV5-1	NA	TRBJ2-3	TGCGCCAGCAGCCTATCCCAAATGGATACGCAGTATTTT	CASSLSQMDTQYF
NA	12	TRBV28	TRBD1	TRBJ2-1	TGTGCCAGCGGGGACAGAAAGAATGAGCAGTTCTTC	CASGDRKNEQFF
NA	14	TRBV5-1	NA	TRBJ1-1	TGCGCCAGCAGCTTGGCTGGGGGTAACACTGAAGCTTTCTTT	CASSLAGGNTEAFF
NA	15	TRBV2	NA	TRBJ2-5	TGTGCCAGCAGTCGCTACACCCAAGGTGGAGAGACCCAGTACTTC	CASSRYTQGGETQYF
NA	15	TRBV27	TRBD1	TRBJ2-7	TGTGCCAGCAGTGATGGACAGGGACCCTACTACGAGCAGTACTTC	CASSDGQGPYYEQYF
few	18	TRBV28	NA	TRBJ2-1	TGTGCCAGCAGCCCATCAGCGGGTGGGGGAGTCTCCTACAATGAGCAGTTCTTC	CASSPSAGGGVSYNEQFF
NA	12	TRBV19	NA	TRBJ2-4	TGTGCCAGTAGTACCAGAGAAAACATTCAGTACTTC	CASSTRENIQYF
few	14	TRBV2	NA	TRBJ2-6	TGTGCCGCTTTACCCTATCCGGGGGCCAACGTCCTGACTTTC	CAALPYPGANVLTF
NA	16	TRBV11-1	TRBD2	TRBJ2-5	TGTGCCAGCAGCAGATCACTAGCGGGATTACAAGAGACCCAGTACTTC	CASSRSLAGLQETQYF
NA	17	TRBV7-8	TRBD2	TRBJ2-7	TGTGCCAGCAGTCCACTAATGATAGCGGGAGGTTCCTACGAGCAGTACTTC	CASSPLMIAGGSYEQYF
NA	15	TRBV19	NA	TRBJ2-2	TGTGCCAGTACTGCCTCTGGAGGGGTCACCGGGGAGCTGTTTTTT	CASTASGGVTGELFF
NA	14	TRBV5-1	TRBD2	TRBJ2-1	TGCGCCAGCAGCTTCGGCGGGAGTCTCGATGAGCAGTTCTTC	CASSFGGSLDEQFF